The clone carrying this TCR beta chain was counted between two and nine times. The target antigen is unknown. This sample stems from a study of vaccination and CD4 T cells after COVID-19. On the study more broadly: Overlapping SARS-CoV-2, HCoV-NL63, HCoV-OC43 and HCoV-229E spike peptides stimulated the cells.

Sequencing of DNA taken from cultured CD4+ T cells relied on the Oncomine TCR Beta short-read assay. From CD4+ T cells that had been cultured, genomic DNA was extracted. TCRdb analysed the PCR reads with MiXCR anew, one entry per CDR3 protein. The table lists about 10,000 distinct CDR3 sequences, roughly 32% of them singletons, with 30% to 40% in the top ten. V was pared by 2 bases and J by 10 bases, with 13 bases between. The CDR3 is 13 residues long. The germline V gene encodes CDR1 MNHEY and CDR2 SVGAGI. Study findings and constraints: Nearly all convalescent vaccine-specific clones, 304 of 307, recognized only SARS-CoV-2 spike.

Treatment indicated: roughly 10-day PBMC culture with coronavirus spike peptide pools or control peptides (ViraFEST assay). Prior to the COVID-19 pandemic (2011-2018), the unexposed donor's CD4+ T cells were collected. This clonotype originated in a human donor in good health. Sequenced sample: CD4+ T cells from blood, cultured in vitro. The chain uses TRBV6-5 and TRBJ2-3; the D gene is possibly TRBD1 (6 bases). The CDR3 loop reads CASSYRTESAQYF. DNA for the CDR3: TGTGCCAGCAGTTACAGGACAGAATCAGCGCAGTATTTT.